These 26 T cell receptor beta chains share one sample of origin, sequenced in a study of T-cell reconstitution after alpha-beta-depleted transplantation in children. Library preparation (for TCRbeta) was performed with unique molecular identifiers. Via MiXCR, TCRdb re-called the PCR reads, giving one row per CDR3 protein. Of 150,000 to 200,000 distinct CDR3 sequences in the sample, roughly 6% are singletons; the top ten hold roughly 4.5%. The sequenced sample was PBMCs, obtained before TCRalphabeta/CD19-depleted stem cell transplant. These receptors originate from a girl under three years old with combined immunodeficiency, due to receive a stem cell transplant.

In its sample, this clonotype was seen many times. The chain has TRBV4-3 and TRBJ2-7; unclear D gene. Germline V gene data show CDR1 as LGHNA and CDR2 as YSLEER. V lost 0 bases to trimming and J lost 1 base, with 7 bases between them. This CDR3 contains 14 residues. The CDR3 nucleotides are TGCGCCAGCAGCCAAGACAGAACTTCCTACGAGCAGTACTTC. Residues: CASSQDRTSYEQYF.

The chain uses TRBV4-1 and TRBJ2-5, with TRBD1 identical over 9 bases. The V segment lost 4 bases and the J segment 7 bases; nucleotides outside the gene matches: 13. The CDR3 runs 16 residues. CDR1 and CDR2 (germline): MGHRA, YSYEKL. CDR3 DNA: TGCGCCAGCAGCCTCACCGGGACAGGGCTGGTTTTGACCCAGTACTTC. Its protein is CASSLTGTGLVLTQYF.

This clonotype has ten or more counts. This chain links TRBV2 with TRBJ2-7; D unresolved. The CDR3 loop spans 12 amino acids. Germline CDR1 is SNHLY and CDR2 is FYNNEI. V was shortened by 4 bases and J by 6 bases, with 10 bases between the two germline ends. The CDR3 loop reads CASSVTNSEQYF. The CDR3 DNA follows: TGTGCCAGCAGTGTTACCAATTCCGAGCAGTACTTC.

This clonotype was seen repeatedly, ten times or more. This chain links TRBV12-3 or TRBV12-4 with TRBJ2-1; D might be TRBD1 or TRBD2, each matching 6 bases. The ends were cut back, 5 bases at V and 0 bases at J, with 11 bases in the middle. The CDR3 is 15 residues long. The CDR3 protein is CASSPGDSSYNEQFF. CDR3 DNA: TGTGCCAGCAGTCCAGGGGACTCCTCCTACAATGAGCAGTTCTTC.

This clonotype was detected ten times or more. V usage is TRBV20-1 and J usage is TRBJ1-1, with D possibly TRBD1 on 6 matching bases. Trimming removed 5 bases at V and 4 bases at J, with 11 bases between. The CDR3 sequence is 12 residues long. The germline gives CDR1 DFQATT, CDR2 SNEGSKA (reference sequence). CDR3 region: CSAPLGGTEAFF. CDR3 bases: TGCAGTGCTCCTCTAGGGGGCACTGAAGCTTTCTTT.

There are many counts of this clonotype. The CDR3 bases are TGTGCCAGCAGTTTATATCCCGGGTTGGGGGAGAGTGGCTACACCTTC. It encodes CASSLYPGLGESGYTF. The V gene is TRBV28, the J gene TRBJ1-2; perhaps TRBD1 as D (5 bases). CDR3 size: 16 residues. V was cut by 1 base and J by 7 bases, with 19 bases left in between. Germline-derived CDR1 and CDR2 are MDHEN and SYDVKM.

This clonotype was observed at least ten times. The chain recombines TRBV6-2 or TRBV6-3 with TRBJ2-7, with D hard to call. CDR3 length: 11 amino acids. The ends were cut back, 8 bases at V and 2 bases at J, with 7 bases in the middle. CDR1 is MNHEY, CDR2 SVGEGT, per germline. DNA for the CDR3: TGTGCCAGCGGTCTGGCCTACGAGCAGTACTTC. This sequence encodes CASGLAYEQYF.

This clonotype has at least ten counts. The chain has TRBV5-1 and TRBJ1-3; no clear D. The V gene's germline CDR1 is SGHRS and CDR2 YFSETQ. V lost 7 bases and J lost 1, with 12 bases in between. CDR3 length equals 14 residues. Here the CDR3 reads CASSSGRSGNTIYF. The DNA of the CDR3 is TGCGCCAGCTCCAGCGGACGGTCTGGAAACACCATATATTTT.

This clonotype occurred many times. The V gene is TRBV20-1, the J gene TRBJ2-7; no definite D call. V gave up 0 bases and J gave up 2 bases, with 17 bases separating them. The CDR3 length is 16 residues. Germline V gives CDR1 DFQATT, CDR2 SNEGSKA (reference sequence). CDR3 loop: CSARDPVTGPPYEQYF. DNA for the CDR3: TGCAGTGCTAGAGATCCTGTAACGGGTCCTCCCTACGAGCAGTACTTC.

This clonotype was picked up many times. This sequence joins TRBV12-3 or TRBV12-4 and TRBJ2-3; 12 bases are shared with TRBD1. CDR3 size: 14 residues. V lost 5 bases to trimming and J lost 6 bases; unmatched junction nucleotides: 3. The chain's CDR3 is CASSPGTGGDTQYF. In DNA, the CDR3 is TGTGCCAGCAGTCCCGGGACAGGGGGCGATACGCAGTATTTT.

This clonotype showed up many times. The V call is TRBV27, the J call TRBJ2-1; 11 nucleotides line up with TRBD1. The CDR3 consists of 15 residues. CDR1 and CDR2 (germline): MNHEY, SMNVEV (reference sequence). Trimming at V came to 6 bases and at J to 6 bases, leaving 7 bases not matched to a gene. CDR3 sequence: CASSRPGQGGNEQFF. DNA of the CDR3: TGTGCCAGCAGCCGTCCGGGACAGGGGGGCAATGAGCAGTTCTTC.

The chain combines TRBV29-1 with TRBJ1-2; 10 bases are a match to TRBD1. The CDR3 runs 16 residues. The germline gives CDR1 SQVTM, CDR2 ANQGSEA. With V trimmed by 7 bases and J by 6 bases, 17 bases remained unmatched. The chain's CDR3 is CSALGTGAYRSNGYTF. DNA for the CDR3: TGCAGCGCCCTCGGGACAGGGGCCTACCGTTCTAATGGCTACACCTTC.

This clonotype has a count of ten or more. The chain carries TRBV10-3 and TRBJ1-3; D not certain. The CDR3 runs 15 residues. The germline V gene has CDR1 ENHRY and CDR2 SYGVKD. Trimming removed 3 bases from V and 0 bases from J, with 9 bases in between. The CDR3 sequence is CAISDGANSGNTIYF. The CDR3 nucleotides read TGTGCCATCAGTGACGGCGCTAACTCTGGAAACACCATATATTTT.

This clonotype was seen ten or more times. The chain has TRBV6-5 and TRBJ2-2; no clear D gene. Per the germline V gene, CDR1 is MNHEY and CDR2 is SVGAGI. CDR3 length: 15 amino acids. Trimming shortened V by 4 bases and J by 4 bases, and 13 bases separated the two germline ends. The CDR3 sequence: CASSWWGTPTGELFF. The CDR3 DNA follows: TGTGCCAGCAGTTGGTGGGGTACCCCCACCGGGGAGCTGTTTTTT.

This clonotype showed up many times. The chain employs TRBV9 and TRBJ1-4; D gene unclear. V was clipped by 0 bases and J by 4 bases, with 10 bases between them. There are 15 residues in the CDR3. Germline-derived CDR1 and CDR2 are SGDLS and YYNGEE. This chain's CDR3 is CASSVGGQLNEKLFF. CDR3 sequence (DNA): TGTGCCAGCAGCGTAGGAGGTCAGCTTAATGAAAAACTGTTTTTT.

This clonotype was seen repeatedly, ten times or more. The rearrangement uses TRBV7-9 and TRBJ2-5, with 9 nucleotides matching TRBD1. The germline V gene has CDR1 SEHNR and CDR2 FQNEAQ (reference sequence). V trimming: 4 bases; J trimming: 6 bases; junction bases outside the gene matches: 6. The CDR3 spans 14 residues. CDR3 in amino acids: CASSSDRGLKTQYF. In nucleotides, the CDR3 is TGTGCCAGCAGCTCCGACAGGGGGTTAAAGACCCAGTACTTC.

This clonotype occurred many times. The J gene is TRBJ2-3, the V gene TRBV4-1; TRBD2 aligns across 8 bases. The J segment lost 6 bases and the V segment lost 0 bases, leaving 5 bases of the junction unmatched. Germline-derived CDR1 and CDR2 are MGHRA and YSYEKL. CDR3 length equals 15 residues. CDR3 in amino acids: CASSQDQLAGDTQYF. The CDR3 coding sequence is TGCGCCAGCAGCCAAGATCAGTTAGCGGGGGATACGCAGTATTTT.

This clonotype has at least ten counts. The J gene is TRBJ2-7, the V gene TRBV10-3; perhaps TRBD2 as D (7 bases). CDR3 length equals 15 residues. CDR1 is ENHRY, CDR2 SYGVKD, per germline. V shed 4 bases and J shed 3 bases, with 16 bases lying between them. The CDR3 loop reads CAISVGGPIRYEQYF. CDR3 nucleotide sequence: TGTGCCATCAGTGTCGGGGGGCCGATTCGCTACGAGCAGTACTTC.

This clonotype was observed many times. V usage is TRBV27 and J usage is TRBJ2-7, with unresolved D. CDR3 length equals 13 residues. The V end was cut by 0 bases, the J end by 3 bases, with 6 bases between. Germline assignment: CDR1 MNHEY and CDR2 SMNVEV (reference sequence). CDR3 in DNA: TGTGCCAGCAGTTTATCACCGTTCTACGAGCAGTACTTC. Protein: CASSLSPFYEQYF.

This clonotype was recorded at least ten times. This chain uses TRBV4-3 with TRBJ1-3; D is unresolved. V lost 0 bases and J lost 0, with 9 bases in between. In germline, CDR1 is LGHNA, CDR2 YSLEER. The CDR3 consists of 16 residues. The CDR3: CASSQDSFLSGNTIYF. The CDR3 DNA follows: TGCGCCAGCAGCCAAGATTCATTCCTCTCTGGAAACACCATATATTTT.

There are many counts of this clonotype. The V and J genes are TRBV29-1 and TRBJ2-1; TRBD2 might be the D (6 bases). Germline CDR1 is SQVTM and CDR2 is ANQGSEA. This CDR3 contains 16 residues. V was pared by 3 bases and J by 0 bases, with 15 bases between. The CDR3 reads CSVDTPAGSSYNEQFF. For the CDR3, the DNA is TGCAGCGTTGATACCCCCGCCGGGAGCTCCTACAATGAGCAGTTCTTC.

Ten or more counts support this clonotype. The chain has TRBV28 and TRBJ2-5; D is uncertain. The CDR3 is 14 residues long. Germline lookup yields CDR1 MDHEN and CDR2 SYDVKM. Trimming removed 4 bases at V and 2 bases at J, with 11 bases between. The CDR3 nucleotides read TGTGCCAGCAGTTCTTTAGCTGATCAAGAGACCCAGTACTTC. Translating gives CASSSLADQETQYF.

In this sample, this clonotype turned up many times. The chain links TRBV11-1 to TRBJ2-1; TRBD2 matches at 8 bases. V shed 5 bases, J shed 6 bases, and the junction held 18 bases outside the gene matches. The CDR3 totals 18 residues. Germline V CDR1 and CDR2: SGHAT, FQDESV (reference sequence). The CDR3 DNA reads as TGTGCCAGCAGCCCTTGGTGGGCCGGGACTAGTACCGCCAATGAGCAGTTCTTC. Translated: CASSPWWAGTSTANEQFF.

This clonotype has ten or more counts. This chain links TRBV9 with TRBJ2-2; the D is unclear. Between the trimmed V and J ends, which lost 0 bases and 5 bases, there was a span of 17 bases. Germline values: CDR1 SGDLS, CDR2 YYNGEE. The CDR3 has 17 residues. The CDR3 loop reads CASSVGPQSTATGELFF. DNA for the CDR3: TGTGCCAGCAGCGTAGGGCCCCAGTCAACGGCGACCGGGGAGCTGTTTTTT.

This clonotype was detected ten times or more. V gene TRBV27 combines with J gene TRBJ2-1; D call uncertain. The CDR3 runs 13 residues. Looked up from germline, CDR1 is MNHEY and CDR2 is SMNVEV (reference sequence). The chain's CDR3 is CESGPPGYNEQFF. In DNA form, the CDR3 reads TGTGAATCTGGGCCTCCCGGGTACAATGAGCAGTTCTTC.

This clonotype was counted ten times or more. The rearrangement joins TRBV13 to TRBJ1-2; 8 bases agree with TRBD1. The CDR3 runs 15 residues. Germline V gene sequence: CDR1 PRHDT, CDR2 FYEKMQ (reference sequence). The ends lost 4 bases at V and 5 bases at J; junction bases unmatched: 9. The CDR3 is CASSSFTGGGYGYTF. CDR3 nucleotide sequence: TGTGCCAGCAGCTCCTTCACAGGGGGAGGGTATGGCTACACCTTC.